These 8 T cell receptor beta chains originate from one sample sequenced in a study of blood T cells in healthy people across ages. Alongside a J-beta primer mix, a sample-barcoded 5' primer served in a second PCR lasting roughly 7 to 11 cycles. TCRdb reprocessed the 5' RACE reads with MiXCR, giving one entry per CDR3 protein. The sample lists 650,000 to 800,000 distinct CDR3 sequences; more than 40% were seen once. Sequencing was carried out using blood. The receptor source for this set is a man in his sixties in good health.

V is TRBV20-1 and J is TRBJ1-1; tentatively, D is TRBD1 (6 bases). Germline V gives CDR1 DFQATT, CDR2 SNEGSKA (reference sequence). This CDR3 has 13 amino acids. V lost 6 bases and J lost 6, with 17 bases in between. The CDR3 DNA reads TGCAGTGCCAAGATCGTGGGGGGCCCTGAAGCTTTCTTT. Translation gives CSAKIVGGPEAFF.

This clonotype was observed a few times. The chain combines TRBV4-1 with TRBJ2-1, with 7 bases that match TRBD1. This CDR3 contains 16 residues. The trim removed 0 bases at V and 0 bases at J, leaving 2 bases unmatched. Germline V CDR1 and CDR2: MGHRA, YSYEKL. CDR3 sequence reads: CASSQERDSSYNEQFF. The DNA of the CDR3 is TGCGCCAGCAGCCAAGAAAGGGACAGCTCCTACAATGAGCAGTTCTTC.

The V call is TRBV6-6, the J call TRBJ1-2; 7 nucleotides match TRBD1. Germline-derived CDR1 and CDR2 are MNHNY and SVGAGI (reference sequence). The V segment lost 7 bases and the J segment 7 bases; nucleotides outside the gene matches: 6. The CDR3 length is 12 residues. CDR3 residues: CASTRDRVGYTF. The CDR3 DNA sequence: TGTGCCAGCACCAGAGACAGGGTTGGCTACACCTTC.

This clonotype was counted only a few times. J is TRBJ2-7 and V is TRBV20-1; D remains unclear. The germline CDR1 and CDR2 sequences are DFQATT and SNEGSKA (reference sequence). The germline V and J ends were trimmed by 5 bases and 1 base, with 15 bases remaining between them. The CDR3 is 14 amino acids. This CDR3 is CSAERTRSSYEQYF. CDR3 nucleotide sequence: TGCAGTGCTGAAAGGACCCGTTCATCCTACGAGCAGTACTTC.

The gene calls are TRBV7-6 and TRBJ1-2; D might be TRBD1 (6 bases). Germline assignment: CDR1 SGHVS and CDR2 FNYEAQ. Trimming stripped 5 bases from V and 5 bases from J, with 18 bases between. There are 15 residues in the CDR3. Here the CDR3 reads CASSMGGDRKYGYTF. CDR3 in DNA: TGTGCCAGCAGCATGGGGGGAGACAGGAAATATGGCTACACCTTC.

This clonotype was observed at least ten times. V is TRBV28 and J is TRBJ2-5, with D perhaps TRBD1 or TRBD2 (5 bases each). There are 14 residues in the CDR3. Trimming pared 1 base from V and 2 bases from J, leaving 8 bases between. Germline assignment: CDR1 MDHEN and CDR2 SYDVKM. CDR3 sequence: CASSLSWGQETQYF. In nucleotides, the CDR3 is TGTGCCAGCAGTTTATCTTGGGGGCAAGAGACCCAGTACTTC.

CDR3 sequence: CASSLMGSGANVLTF. The CDR3 DNA follows: TGTGCCAGCAGCTTAATGGGCTCTGGGGCCAACGTCCTGACTTTC. This rearrangement joins TRBV7-9 to TRBJ2-6; no clear D. CDR3 length: 15 residues. Germline CDR1 reads SEHNR; CDR2 reads FQNEAQ (reference sequence). V was clipped by 2 bases and J by 0 bases, with 5 bases between them.

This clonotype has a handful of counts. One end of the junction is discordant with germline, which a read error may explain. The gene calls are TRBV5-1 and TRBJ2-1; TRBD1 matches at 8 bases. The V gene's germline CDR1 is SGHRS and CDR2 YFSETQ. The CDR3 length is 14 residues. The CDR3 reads CTSSFGQGVNEQFF. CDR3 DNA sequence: TGCACCAGCAGCTTTGGACAGGGTGTCAATGAGCAGTTCTTC.